This T cell receptor (beta chain) originates from a study of CD8+ T cells in alopecia areata. For the study at large: Treated patients were given 5 to 10 mg oral tofacitinib twice daily.

Punch biopsies of lesional scalp, plus peripheral blood, were taken from alopecia areata patients. Notes on this clone: Its specificity is unknown.

General study points: Resident alphabeta T-cell populations of normal skin are likewise subject to sequencing in scalp samples. Lesional tissue from the scalp (especially in alopecia totalis/universalis) showed higher clonality than normal scalp.

Sequencing used cDNA as its template, made by extracting RNA and reverse transcribing it. This table comes from immunoSEQ multiplex PCR, and its TCRdb copy is limited to in-frame clones, with some not included. The table has 45,000 to 70,000 clones, around 96% seen once. The sequence came from a human donor with alopecia areata. The material was CD8+ T cells sorted from blood, obtained at week 0.

Written as DNA, the CDR3 is TGTGCCAGCAGCTCCCCGTACGGGGAGCAGTATTTT. Protein: CASSSPYGEQYF. V gene TRBV7-9 combines with J gene TRBJ2-3; a possible D gene is TRBD2 (5 bases). From germline, CDR1 is SEHNR and CDR2 FQNEAQ (reference sequence). The CDR3 contains 12 residues. V gave up 4 bases and J gave up 11 bases, with 13 bases separating them.